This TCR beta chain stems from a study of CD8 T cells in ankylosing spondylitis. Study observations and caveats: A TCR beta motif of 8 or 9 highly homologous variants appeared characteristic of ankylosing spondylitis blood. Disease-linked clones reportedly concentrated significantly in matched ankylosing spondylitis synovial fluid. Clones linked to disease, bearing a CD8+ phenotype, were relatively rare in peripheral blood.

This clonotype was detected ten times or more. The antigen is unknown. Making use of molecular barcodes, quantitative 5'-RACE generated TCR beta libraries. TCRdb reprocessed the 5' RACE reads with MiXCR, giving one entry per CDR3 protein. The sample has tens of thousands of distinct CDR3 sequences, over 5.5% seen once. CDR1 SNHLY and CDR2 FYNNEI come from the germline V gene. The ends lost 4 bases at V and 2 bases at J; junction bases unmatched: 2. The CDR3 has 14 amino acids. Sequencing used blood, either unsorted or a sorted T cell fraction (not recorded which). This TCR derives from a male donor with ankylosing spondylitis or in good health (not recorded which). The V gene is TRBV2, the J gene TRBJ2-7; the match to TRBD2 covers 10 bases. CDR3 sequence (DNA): TGTGCCAGCAGTGGGACTAGCGGACCCTACGAGCAGTACTTC. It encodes CASSGTSGPYEQYF.